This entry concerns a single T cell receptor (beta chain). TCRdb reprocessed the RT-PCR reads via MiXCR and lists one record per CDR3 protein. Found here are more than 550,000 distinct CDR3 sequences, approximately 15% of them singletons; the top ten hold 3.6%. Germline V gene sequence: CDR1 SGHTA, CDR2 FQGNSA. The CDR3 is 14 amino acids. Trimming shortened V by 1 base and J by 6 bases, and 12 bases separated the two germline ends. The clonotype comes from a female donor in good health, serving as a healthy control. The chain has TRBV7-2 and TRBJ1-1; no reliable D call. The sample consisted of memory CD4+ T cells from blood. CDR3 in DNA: TGTGCCAGCAGCTTAGATTCCGCGGGAGCTGAAGCTTTCTTT. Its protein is CASSLDSAGAEAFF. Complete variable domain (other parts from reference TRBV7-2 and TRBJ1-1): GAGVSQSPSNKVTEKGKDVELRCDPISGHTALYWYRQSLGQGLEFLIYFQGNSAPDKSGLPSDRFSAERTGGSVSTLTIQRTQQEDSAVYLCASSLDSAGAEAFFGQGTRLTVV.